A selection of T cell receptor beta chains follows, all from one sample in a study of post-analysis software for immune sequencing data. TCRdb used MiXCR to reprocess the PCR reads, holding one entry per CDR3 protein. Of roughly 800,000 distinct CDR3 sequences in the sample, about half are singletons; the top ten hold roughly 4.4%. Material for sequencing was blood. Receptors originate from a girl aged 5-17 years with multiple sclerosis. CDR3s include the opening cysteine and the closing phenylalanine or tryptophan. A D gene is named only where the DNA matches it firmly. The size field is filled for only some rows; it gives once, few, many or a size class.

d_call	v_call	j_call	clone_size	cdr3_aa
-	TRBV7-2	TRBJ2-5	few	CASSLGGAFQETQYF
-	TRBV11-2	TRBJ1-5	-	CASSLGGGSKPQHF
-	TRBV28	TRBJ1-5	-	CASSLFLGGQPQHF
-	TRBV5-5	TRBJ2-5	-	CASSISIGQSETQYF
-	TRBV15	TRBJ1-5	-	CATSRDKGVNQPQHF
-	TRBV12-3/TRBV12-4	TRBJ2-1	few	CASTPEVAYNEQFF
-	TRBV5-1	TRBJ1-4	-	CASSLPGLNEKLFF
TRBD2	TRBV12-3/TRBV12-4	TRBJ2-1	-	CASRPGTRDNEQFF
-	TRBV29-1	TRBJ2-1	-	CSVESSRYNEQFF
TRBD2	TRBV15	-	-	CATSRGGTTGEQYF
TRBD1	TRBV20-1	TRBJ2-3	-	CSARGQGVPQYF
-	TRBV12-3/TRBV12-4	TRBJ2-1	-	CASRPPGHLGTGEQFF
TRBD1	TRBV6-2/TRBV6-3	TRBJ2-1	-	CASSPTGRKFQFF
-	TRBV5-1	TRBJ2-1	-	CASSFWQGGVNEQFF
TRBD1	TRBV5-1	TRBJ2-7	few	CASSLNPRTGESWEQYF
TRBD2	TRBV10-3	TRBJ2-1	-	CAIRTSDSYNEQFF
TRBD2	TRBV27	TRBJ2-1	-	CVSSLSTSGRNEQFF
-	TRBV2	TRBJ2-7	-	CASSSPPGSYEQYF
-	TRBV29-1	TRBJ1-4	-	CSVEGTRNEKLFF
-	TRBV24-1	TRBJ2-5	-	CATSDFGAAKETQYF
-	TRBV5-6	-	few	CASSLGDLEETQYF
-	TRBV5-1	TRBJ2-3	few	CASSPRERDTDTQYF
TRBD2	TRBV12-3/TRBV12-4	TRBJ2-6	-	CARSLRGAGIGGANVLTF
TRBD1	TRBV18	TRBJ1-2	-	CASSPTDRGYTF
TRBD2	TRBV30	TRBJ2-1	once	CAWEPGLVNNEQFF
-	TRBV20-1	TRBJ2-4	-	CSARDGGLAKNIQYF
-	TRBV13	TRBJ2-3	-	CASSPPRGTRTDTQYF
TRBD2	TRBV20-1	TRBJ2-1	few	CSASPFLAGGGYNEQFF